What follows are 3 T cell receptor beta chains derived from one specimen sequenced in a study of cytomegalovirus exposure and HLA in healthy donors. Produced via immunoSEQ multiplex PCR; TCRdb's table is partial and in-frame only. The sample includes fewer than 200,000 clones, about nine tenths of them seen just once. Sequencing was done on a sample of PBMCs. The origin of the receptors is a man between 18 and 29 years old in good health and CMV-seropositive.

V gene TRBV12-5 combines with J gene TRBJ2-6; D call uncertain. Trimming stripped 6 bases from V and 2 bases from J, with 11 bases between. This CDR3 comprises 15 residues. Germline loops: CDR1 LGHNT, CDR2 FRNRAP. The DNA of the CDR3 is TGTGCTAGTGGGTCGGTTCCTGCTGGGGCCAACGTCCTGACTTTC. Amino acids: CASGSVPAGANVLTF.

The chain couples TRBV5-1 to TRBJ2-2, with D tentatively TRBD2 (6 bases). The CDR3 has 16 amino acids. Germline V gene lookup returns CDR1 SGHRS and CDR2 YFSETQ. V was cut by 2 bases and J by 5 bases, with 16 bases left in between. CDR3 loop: CASSFELGRGTGELFF. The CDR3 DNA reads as TGCGCCAGCAGCTTTGAACTAGGACGGGGGACCGGGGAGCTGTTTTTT.

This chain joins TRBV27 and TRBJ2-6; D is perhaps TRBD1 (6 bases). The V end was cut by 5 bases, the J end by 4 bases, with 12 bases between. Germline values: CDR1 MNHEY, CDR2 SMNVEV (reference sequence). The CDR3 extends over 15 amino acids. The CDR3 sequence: CASSLRGSGANVLTF. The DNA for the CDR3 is TGTGCCAGCAGTCTGAGGGGGTCAGGGGCCAACGTCCTGACTTTC. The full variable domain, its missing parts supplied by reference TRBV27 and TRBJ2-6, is EAQVTQNPRYLITVTGKKLTVTCSQNMNHEYMSWYRQDPGLGLRQIYYSMNVEVTDKGDVPEGYKVSRKEKRNFPLILESPSPNQTSLYFCASSLRGSGANVLTFGAGSRLTVL.